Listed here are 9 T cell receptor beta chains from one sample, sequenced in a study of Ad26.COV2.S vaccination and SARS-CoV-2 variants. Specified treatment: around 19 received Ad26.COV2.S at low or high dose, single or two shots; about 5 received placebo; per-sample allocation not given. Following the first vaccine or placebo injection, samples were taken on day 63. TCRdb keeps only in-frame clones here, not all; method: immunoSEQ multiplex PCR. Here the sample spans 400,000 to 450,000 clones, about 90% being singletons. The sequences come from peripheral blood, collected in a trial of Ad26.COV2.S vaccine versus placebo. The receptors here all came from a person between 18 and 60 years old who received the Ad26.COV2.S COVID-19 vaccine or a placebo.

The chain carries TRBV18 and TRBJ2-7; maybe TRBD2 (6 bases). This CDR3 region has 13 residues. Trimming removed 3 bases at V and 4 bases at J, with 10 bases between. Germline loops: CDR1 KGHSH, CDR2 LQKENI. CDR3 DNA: TGTGCCAGCTCACCCACGCGGGGTTACGAGCAGTACTTC. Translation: CASSPTRGYEQYF. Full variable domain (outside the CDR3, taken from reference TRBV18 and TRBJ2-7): NAGVMQNPRHLVRRRGQEARLRCSPMKGHSHVYWYRQLPEEGLKFMVYLQKENIIDESGMPKERFSAEFPKEGPSILRIQQVVRGDSAAYFCASSPTRGYEQYFGPGTRLTVT.

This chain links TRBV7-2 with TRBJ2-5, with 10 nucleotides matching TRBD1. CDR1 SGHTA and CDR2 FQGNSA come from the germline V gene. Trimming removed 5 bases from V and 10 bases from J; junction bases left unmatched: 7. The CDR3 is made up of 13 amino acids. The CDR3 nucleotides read TGTGCCAGCAGCGTCCGGGACAGGGGAGGCCAGTACTTC. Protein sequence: CASSVRDRGGQYF.

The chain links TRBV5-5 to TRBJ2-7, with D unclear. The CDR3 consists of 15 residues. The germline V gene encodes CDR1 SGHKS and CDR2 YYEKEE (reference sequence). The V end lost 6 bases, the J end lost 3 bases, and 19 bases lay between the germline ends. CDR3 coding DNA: TGTGCCAGCACCTCGTCGAGGCAGTGGGGCTACGAGCAGTACTTC. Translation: CASTSSRQWGYEQYF.

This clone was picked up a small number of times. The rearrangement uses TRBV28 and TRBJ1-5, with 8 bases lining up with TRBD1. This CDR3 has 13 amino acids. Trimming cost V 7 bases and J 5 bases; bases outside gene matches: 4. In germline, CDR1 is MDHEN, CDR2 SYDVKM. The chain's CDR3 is CASNSGGYQPQHF. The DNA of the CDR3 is TGTGCCAGCAACTCAGGGGGCTATCAGCCCCAGCATTTT.

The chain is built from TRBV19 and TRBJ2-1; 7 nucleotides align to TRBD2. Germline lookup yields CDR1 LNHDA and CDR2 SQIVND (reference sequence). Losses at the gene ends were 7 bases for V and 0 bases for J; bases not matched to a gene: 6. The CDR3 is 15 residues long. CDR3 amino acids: CASIAGPYSYNEQFF. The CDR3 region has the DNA TGTGCCAGTATAGCGGGCCCTTACTCCTACAATGAGCAGTTCTTC. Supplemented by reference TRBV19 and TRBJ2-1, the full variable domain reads DGGITQSPKYLFRKEGQNVTLSCEQNLNHDAMYWYRQDPGQGLRLIYYSQIVNDFQKGDIAEGYSVSREKKESFPLTVTSAQKNPTAFYLCASIAGPYSYNEQFFGPGTRLTVL.

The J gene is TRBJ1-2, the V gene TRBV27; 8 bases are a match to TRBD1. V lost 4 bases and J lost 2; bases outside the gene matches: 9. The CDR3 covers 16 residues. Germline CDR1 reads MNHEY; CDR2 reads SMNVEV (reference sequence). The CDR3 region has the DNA TGTGCCAGCAGTTCCCGGTCCCGACAGGGGAACTATGGCTACACCTTC. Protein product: CASSSRSRQGNYGYTF.

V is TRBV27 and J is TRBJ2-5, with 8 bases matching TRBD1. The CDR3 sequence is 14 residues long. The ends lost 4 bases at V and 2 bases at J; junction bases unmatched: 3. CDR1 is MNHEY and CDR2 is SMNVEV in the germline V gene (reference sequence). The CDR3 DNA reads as TGTGCCAGCAGTTCGGGACAGGATCAAGAGACCCAGTACTTC. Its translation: CASSSGQDQETQYF.

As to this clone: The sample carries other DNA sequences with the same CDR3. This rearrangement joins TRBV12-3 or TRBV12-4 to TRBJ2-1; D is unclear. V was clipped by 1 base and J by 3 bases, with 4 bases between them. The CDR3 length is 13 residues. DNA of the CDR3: TGTGCCAGCAGTTTAGGCGGCTACAATGAGCAGTTCTTC. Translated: CASSLGGYNEQFF.

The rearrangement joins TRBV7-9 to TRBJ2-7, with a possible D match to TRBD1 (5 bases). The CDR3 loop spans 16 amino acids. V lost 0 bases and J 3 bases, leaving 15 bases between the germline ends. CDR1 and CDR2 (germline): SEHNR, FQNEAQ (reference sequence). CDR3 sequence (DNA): TGTGCCAGCAGCTTAGCATCGCAGGGTTTTATCTACGAGCAGTACTTC. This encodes CASSLASQGFIYEQYF.